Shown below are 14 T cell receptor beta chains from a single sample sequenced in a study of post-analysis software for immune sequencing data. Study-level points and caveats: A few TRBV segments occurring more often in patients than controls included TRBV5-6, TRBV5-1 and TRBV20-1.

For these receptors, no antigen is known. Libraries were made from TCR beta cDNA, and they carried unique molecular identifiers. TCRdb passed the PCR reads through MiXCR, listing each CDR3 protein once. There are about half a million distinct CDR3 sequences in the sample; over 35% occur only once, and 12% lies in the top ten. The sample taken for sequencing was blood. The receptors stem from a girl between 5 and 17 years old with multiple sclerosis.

The CDR3 DNA reads as TGCAGTGCTAGTTGGCTAGCGGGAGCGTTCTACAATGAGCAGTTCTTC. The encoded protein is CSASWLAGAFYNEQFF. V usage is TRBV20-1 and J usage is TRBJ2-1, with TRBD2 matching 10 bases. Trimming took 3 bases from V and 3 from J; bases not matched to a gene: 8. The CDR3 is made up of 16 amino acids. Germline CDR1 and CDR2: DFQATT and SNEGSKA (reference sequence).

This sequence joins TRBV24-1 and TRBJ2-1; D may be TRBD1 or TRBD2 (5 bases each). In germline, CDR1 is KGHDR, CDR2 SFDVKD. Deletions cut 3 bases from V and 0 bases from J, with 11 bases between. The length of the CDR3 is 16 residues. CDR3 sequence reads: CATSDMGERSYNEQFF. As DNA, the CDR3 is TGTGCCACCAGTGATATGGGGGAGCGCTCCTACAATGAGCAGTTCTTC.

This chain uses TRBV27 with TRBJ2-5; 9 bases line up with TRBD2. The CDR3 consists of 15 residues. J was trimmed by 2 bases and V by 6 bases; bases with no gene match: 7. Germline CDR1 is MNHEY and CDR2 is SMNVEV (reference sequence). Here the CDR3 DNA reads TGTGCCAGCAGCCCTAGGACTAGCGAACAAGAGACCCAGTACTTC. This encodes CASSPRTSEQETQYF.

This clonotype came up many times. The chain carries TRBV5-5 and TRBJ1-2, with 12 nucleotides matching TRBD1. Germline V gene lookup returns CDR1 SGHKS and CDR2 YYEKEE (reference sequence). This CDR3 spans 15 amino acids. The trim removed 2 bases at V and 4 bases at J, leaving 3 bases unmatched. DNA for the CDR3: TGTGCCAGCAGCTTTGGGACAGGGGGCGGCTATGGCTACACCTTC. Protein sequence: CASSFGTGGGYGYTF.

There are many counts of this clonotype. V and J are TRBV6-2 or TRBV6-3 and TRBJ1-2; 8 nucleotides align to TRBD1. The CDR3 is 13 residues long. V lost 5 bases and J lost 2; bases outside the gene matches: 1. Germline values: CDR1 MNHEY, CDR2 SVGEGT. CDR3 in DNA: TGTGCCAGCAGTCGGACAGGGAACTATGGCTACACCTTC. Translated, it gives CASSRTGNYGYTF.

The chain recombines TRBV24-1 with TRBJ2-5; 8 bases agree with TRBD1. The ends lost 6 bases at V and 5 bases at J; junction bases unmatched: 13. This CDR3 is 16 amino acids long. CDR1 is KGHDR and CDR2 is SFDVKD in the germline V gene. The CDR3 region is CATSRIYRGVGETQYF. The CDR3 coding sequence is TGTGCCACCAGTCGGATCTACAGGGGGGTAGGGGAGACCCAGTACTTC.

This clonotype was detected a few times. In DNA form, the CDR3 reads TGTGCCAGCAGTTTTGGGGGGAGGAGGGAGCGCTCCTACGAGCAGTACTTC. Translation: CASSFGGRRERSYEQYF. The chain couples TRBV12-3 or TRBV12-4 to TRBJ2-7, with a tentative D call TRBD2 (6 bases). Trimming shortened V by 3 bases and J by 0 bases, and 18 bases separated the two germline ends. The CDR3 totals 17 residues.

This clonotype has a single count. The CDR3 sequence: CASSPPGLAGVTEQFF. The CDR3 DNA reads as TGTGCCAGCTCACCCCCGGGACTAGCGGGAGTCACTGAGCAGTTCTTC. V usage is TRBV18 and J usage is TRBJ2-1; TRBD2 matches 14 bases. CDR3 length: 16 residues. Germline CDR1 KGHSH, CDR2 LQKENI. Trimming took 3 bases from V and 9 from J; bases not matched to a gene: 7.

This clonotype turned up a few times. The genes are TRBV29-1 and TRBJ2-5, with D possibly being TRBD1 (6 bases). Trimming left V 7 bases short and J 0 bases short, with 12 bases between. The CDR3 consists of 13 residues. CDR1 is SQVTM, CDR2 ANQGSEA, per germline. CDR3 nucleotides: TGCAGCGGGGCCAGACAGGACCAAGAGACCCAGTACTTC. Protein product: CSGARQDQETQYF. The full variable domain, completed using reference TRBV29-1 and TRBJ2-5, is SAVISQKPSRDICQRGTSLTIQCQVDSQVTMMFWYRQQPGQSLTLIATANQGSEATYESGFVIDKFPISRPNLTFSTLTVSNMSPEDSSIYLCSGARQDQETQYFGPGTRLLVL.

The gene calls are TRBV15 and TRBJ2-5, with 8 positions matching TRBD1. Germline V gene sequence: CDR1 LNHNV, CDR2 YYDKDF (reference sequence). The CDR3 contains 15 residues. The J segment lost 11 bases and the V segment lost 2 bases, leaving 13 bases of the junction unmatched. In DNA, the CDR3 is TGTGCCACCAGCAGACTCTCGACAGGGGCTGGAGAGCAGTACTTC. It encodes CATSRLSTGAGEQYF. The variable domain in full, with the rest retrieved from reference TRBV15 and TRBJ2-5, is DAMVIQNPRYQVTQFGKPVTLSCSQTLNHNVMYWYQQKSSQAPKLLFHYYDKDFNNEADTPDNFQSRRPNTSFCFLDIRSPGLGDTAMYLCATSRLSTGAGEQYFGPGTRLLVL.

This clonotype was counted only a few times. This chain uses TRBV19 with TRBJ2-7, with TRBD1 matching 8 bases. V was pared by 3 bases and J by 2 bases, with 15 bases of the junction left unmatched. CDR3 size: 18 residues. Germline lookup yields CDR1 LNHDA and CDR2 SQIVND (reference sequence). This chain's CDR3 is CASSIGFFGDRSAYEQYF. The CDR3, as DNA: TGTGCCAGTAGTATTGGTTTCTTTGGGGACAGGTCCGCCTACGAGCAGTACTTC.

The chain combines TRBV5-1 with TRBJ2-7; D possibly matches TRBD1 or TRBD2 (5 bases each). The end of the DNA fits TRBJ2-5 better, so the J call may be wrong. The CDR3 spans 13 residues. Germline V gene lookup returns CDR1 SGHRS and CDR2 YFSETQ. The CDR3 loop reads CASSLEGTETQYF. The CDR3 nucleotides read TGCGCCAGCAGCTTGGAAGGGACAGAGACCCAGTACTTC.

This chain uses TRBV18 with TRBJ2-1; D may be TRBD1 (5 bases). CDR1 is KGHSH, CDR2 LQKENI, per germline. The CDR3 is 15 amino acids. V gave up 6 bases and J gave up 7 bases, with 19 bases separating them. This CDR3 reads CASSQQAVEGNEQFF. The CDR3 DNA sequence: TGTGCCAGCTCCCAACAGGCGGTCGAAGGAAATGAGCAGTTCTTC. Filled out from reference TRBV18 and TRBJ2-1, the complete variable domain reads NAGVMQNPRHLVRRRGQEARLRCSPMKGHSHVYWYRQLPEEGLKFMVYLQKENIIDESGMPKERFSAEFPKEGPSILRIQQVVRGDSAAYFCASSQQAVEGNEQFFGPGTRLTVL.

CDR3 loop: CASSLSTAGWREPSYNEQFF. CDR3 DNA sequence: TGTGCCAGCAGCTTAAGTACCGCCGGGTGGCGGGAGCCTTCCTACAATGAGCAGTTCTTC. V is TRBV7-9 and J is TRBJ2-1; 7 bases map to TRBD2. The CDR3 sequence is 20 residues long. In germline, CDR1 is SEHNR, CDR2 FQNEAQ (reference sequence). V lost 2 bases, J lost 1 base, and 17 bases stayed unmatched.